Listed here are 25 T cell receptor beta chains from one sample, sequenced in a study of Ad26.COV2.S vaccination and SARS-CoV-2 variants. As for treatment: 15 to 20 received Ad26.COV2.S at low or high dose, single or two shots; about five received placebo; per-sample allocation not given. Samples analyzed were those drawn on day 63 after the first vaccine or placebo injection. Data came from immunoSEQ multiplex PCR; TCRdb stores just in-frame clones and leaves some out. The sample has roughly 500,000 clones, about 83% seen once. Specimen: peripheral blood, collected in a trial of Ad26.COV2.S vaccine versus placebo. The receptors come from a person aged 18-60 years who received the Ad26.COV2.S COVID-19 vaccine or a placebo.

The chain combines TRBV27 with TRBJ1-1; 9 bases map to TRBD1. After removal of 10 bases from V and 6 bases from J, the junction contained 9 bases not matched to a gene. Per germline, CDR1 MNHEY and CDR2 SMNVEV (reference sequence). This CDR3 region has 13 residues. CDR3 region: CATRDRDRAEAFF. CDR3 nucleotides: TGTGCCACCCGGGACAGGGATCGGGCTGAAGCTTTCTTT.

The genes are TRBV28 and TRBJ2-7; 9 bases line up with TRBD2. V was pared by 5 bases and J by 3 bases, with 14 bases of the junction left unmatched. The length of the CDR3 is 17 residues. CDR1 and CDR2 (germline): MDHEN, SYDVKM. CDR3: CASSPPTRAGGIYEQYF. The CDR3 DNA sequence: TGTGCCAGCAGTCCACCAACTCGGGCGGGAGGGATCTACGAGCAGTACTTC.

The chain is built from TRBV19 and TRBJ1-1; D unclear. The CDR3 sequence is 16 residues long. Germline V gene lookup returns CDR1 LNHDA and CDR2 SQIVND (reference sequence). V was cut by 3 bases and J by 1 base, with 15 bases left in between. The CDR3 DNA sequence: TGTGCCAGTAGTATGGGTCGCCTAAGGGAGAACACTGAAGCTTTCTTT. Translating it yields CASSMGRLRENTEAFF.

The chain joins TRBV27 to TRBJ2-3, with 12 bases that match TRBD2. The CDR3 runs to 16 residues. Trimming removed 5 bases from V and 5 bases from J; junction bases left unmatched: 8. Germline V CDR1 and CDR2: MNHEY, SMNVEV (reference sequence). The CDR3, as DNA: TGTGCCAGCAGTCGTAGACTAGCGGGAGTTCTAGATACGCAGTATTTT. It encodes CASSRRLAGVLDTQYF.

The rearrangement joins TRBV5-1 to TRBJ2-1; 11 bases match TRBD2. V lost 1 base and J lost 7; bases outside the gene matches: 4. Germline assignment: CDR1 SGHRS and CDR2 YFSETQ. The CDR3 has 15 amino acids. DNA for the CDR3: TGCGCCAGCAGCTTGAGCACTAGCGGGAGTAATGAGCAGTTCTTC. Amino acids: CASSLSTSGSNEQFF.

The CDR3 region is CASSLVRNSRMYGYTF. The DNA for the CDR3 is TGTGCCAGCAGTTTAGTCCGTAACAGTAGAATGTATGGCTACACCTTC. V gene TRBV28 combines with J gene TRBJ1-2; D is uncertain. Germline lookup yields CDR1 MDHEN and CDR2 SYDVKM. V shed 2 bases and J shed 5 bases, with 18 bases lying between them. The CDR3 sequence is 16 residues long.

This clone was found once. This rearrangement joins TRBV6-2 or TRBV6-3 to TRBJ1-1; D perhaps matches TRBD1 (5 bases). The germline CDR1 and CDR2 sequences are MNHEY and SVGEGT. The ends were cut back, 2 bases at V and 7 bases at J, with 14 bases in the middle. The CDR3 sequence is 14 residues long. The CDR3 region has the DNA TGTGCCAGCAGTTACGGGGGGATATTGAATGAAGCTTTCTTT. Encoded protein: CASSYGGILNEAFF.

The chain joins TRBV7-3 to TRBJ2-1; 12 bases are shared with TRBD2. From germline, CDR1 is SGHTA and CDR2 FQGTGA. The V segment lost 5 bases and the J segment 3 bases; nucleotides outside the gene matches: 2. The CDR3 is made up of 15 amino acids. The CDR3 DNA is TGTGCCAGCAGCCCACTAGCGGGAGGCTACAATGAGCAGTTCTTC. This codes for CASSPLAGGYNEQFF.

This CDR3 is CASSLGRTATGELFF. The CDR3 DNA is TGTGCCAGCAGCTTGGGCAGGACAGCCACCGGGGAGCTGTTTTTT. The chain carries TRBV5-4 and TRBJ2-2, with D perhaps matching TRBD1 (6 bases). The ends were cut back, 0 bases at V and 4 bases at J, with 10 bases in the middle. The CDR3 is 15 amino acids. Per germline, CDR1 SGHNT and CDR2 YYREEE (reference sequence).

This chain links TRBV18 with TRBJ1-3; 9 nucleotides match TRBD1. J lost 4 bases, V lost 3 bases, and 7 bases had no gene match. The CDR3 has 16 amino acids. Germline loops: CDR1 KGHSH, CDR2 LQKENI. CDR3 amino acids: CASSPRDRVSGNTIYF. CDR3 coding DNA: TGTGCCAGCTCACCCCGGGACAGGGTGTCCGGAAACACCATATATTTT.

The V and J genes are TRBV6-4 and TRBJ2-3; the D is unclear. The germline V gene has CDR1 MRHNA and CDR2 SNTAGT. Trimming shortened V by 2 bases and J by 4 bases, and 7 bases separated the two germline ends. The CDR3 covers 13 residues. CDR3 coding DNA: TGTGCCAGCAGTGACCGTGTCGCAGATACGCAGTATTTT. This gives the protein CASSDRVADTQYF.

The gene calls are TRBV28 and TRBJ1-1; D is unresolved. CDR1 and CDR2 (germline): MDHEN, SYDVKM. This CDR3 has 15 amino acids. V was trimmed by 3 bases and J by 1 base, leaving 12 bases between them. Here the CDR3 reads CASSFIAVSNTEAFF. The CDR3 DNA reads TGTGCCAGCAGTTTTATAGCAGTATCGAACACTGAAGCTTTCTTT.

The V gene is TRBV20-1, the J gene TRBJ1-4, with D maybe TRBD1 (6 bases). There are 14 residues in the CDR3. V lost 3 bases to trimming and J lost 7 bases, with 15 bases between them. CDR1 is DFQATT and CDR2 is SNEGSKA in the germline V gene (reference sequence). The CDR3 DNA reads TGCAGTGCTAGTCGGGGGGCCGCGGGTGAAAAACTGTTTTTT. It translates to CSASRGAAGEKLFF.

The V call is TRBV5-1, the J call TRBJ2-5; TRBD2 might be the D (5 bases). Germline V lookup: CDR1 SGHRS, CDR2 YFSETQ. V lost 2 bases to trimming and J lost 1 base, with 12 bases between them. The length of the CDR3 is 15 residues. This chain's CDR3 is CASSLGGSLQETQYF. Written as DNA, the CDR3 is TGCGCCAGCAGCTTAGGTGGGAGTCTCCAAGAGACCCAGTACTTC.

CDR3 amino acids: CATSDARTLSAQYF. The CDR3 region has the DNA TGTGCCACCAGTGATGCCAGGACCCTAAGCGCCCAGTACTTC. The chain couples TRBV24-1 to TRBJ2-5; D remains unclear. This CDR3 is 14 amino acids long. V lost 3 bases and J lost 9, with 16 bases in between. The germline CDR1 and CDR2 sequences are KGHDR and SFDVKD.

The J gene is TRBJ2-2, the V gene TRBV4-2; D possibly matches TRBD1 or TRBD2 (5 bases each). CDR1 is LGHNA, CDR2 YNFKEQ, per germline. V lost 2 bases, J lost 4 bases, and 8 bases lay in between. This CDR3 contains 14 residues. In DNA, the CDR3 is TGTGCCAGCAGCCAATTTGGGACCACCGGGGAGCTGTTTTTT. Its protein is CASSQFGTTGELFF.

This clone has a single count. The chain links TRBV28 to TRBJ2-1; 8 nucleotides agree with TRBD2. The CDR3 is 15 amino acids. Losses at the gene ends were 4 bases for V and 8 bases for J; bases not matched to a gene: 10. The germline CDR1 and CDR2 sequences are MDHEN and SYDVKM. The CDR3 nucleotides read TGTGCCAGCAGTTCGTCGGGACTAGGGTTCCATGAGCAGTTCTTC. Residues: CASSSSGLGFHEQFF.

Written as DNA, the CDR3 is TGTGCCCGGTACCAGGGAAATGAGCAGTTCTTC. Its protein is CARYQGNEQFF. The V call is TRBV30, the J call TRBJ2-1, with D possibly TRBD1 on 5 matching bases. Deletions cut 8 bases from V and 7 bases from J, with 12 bases between. This CDR3 contains 11 residues. The germline gives CDR1 GTSNPN, CDR2 SVGIG (reference sequence).

The chain uses TRBV28 and TRBJ2-7; perhaps TRBD1 as D (6 bases). V shed 5 bases and J shed 6 bases, with 17 bases lying between them. CDR1 and CDR2 (germline): MDHEN, SYDVKM. The CDR3 has 14 residues. This chain's CDR3 is CASSLQGQEGEQYF. CDR3 nucleotide sequence: TGTGCCAGCAGTCTACAGGGCCAAGAGGGCGAGCAGTACTTC.

This chain connects TRBV2 to TRBJ1-5, with 10 bases lining up with TRBD1. The J segment lost 8 bases and the V segment lost 7 bases, leaving 11 bases of the junction unmatched. The CDR3 extends over 15 amino acids. The V gene's germline CDR1 is SNHLY and CDR2 FYNNEI. The CDR3 DNA is TGTGCCAGCACCCGGGACAGGGGAATCAGAGAGCCCCAGCATTTT. Translating it yields CASTRDRGIREPQHF.

The chain couples TRBV5-1 to TRBJ1-1; D call uncertain. Germline V gene sequence: CDR1 SGHRS, CDR2 YFSETQ. V was pared by 4 bases and J by 1 base, with 11 bases between. The CDR3 is 14 residues long. CDR3 in DNA: TGCGCCAGCAGCCCCTCCGGAGCGAACACTGAAGCTTTCTTT. Its translation is CASSPSGANTEAFF.

The chain couples TRBV10-3 to TRBJ2-7; TRBD2 aligns across 11 bases. The CDR3 extends over 14 amino acids. The V gene end was trimmed by 6 bases and the J gene end by 3 bases; junction bases not matched to a gene: 4. Germline CDR1 is ENHRY and CDR2 is SYGVKD. The CDR3 region is CAIRGTSGYYEQYF. The CDR3 nucleotides are TGTGCCATCAGGGGGACTAGCGGTTACTACGAGCAGTACTTC.

V usage is TRBV28 and J usage is TRBJ1-6, with a tentative D call TRBD1 (5 bases). CDR1 is MDHEN and CDR2 is SYDVKM in the germline V gene. The CDR3 has 14 residues. V gave up 3 bases and J gave up 13 bases, with 16 bases separating them. Written as DNA, the CDR3 is TGTGCCAGCAGTTTTTTAACAGGCGTATCCCCCCTCCACTTT. This gives the protein CASSFLTGVSPLHF.

This chain uses TRBV27 with TRBJ2-3, with no clear D. CDR1 is MNHEY, CDR2 SMNVEV, per germline (reference sequence). The CDR3 runs to 12 residues. The V end lost 6 bases, the J end lost 1 base, and 5 bases lay between the germline ends. CDR3 sequence reads: CASSPGTDTQYF. The CDR3 coding sequence is TGTGCCAGCAGCCCCGGCACAGATACGCAGTATTTT.

The chain couples TRBV19 to TRBJ2-1; TRBD1 matches 8 bases. The V segment lost 5 bases and the J segment 3 bases; nucleotides outside the gene matches: 6. In germline, CDR1 is LNHDA, CDR2 SQIVND (reference sequence). This CDR3 spans 15 amino acids. The CDR3 bases are TGTGCCAGTAGTCCAGACAGGGGAGGCTACAATGAGCAGTTCTTC. This gives the protein CASSPDRGGYNEQFF.